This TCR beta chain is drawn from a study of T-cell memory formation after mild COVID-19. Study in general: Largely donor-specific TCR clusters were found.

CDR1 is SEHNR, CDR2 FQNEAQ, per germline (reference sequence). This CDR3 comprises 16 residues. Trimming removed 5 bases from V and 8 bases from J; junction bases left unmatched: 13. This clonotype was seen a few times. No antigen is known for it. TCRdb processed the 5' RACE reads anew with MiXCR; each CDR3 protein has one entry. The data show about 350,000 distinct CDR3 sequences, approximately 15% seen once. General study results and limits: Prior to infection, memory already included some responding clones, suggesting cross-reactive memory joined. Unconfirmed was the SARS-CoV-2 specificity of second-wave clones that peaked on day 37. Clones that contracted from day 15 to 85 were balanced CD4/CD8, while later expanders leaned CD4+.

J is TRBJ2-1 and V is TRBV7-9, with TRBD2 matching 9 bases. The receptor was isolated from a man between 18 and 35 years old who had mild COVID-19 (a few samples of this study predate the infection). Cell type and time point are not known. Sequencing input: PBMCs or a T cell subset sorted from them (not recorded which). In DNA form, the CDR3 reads TGTGCCAGCAGCCCCCAAGGCAGCGGGGGGTTGGATGAGCAGTTCTTC. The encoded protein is CASSPQGSGGLDEQFF.